Described below is a single T cell receptor (beta chain) sequence and its context. What it binds is not known. This sample stems from a study of human T cells and chemical hapten exposure. TCRdb used MiXCR to reprocess the RACE reads, holding one entry per CDR3 protein. This table has 75,000 to 95,000 distinct CDR3 sequences, approximately 10% appearing once. The time point is: patch test 2, 6 weeks after DPC sensitization. This sample's treatment: therapeutic diphenylcyclopropenone sensitization with weekly scalp DPC. Each patch test followed a blood draw. Study outcomes and limitations: Correlating positively with patch test score were the PT1 expanded TCR counts. Significantly more large CDR3 similarity clusters arose among expanded TCRs than among controls.

The ends were cut back, 4 bases at V and 6 bases at J, with 12 bases in the middle. Germline V gene sequence: CDR1 SGHDN, CDR2 FVKESK. CDR3 length: 14 amino acids. V is TRBV14 and J is TRBJ2-2; D may be TRBD2 (6 bases). This material consisted of whole blood, taken in connection with sensitization to the hapten diphenylcyclopropenone (DPC). The receptor comes from a man aged 35 to 55 with alopecia areata. Some clones in this sample may be carry-over from other donors' samples. This CDR3 is CASSLKEGPGELFF. For the CDR3, the DNA is TGTGCCAGCAGCCTAAAGGAGGGCCCCGGGGAGCTGTTTTTT.